These 9 T cell receptor beta chains share one sample of origin, sequenced in a study of cytomegalovirus exposure and HLA in healthy donors. Use of 60 Vbeta and 13 Jbeta primers characterized the PCR. Method: immunoSEQ multiplex PCR; TCRdb's copy keeps in-frame clones and lacks some. The sample yields 78,000 or so clones, less than 85% seen once. The source material was PBMCs. Receptors originate from a woman aged 50 to 60 in good health and CMV-seronegative.

This chain joins TRBV7-9 and TRBJ1-3, with D hard to call. This CDR3 region has 15 residues. CDR1 and CDR2 (germline): SEHNR, FQNEAQ (reference sequence). Trimming removed 1 base from V and 1 base from J, with 8 bases in between. CDR3: CASSLGQASGNTIYF. CDR3 coding DNA: TGTGCCAGCAGCTTAGGGCAGGCGTCTGGAAACACCATATATTTT.

This chain's CDR3 is CASSNFGDLSYNEQFF. The CDR3 DNA is TGTGCCAGTAGCAATTTCGGGGATCTCTCCTACAATGAGCAGTTCTTC. This sequence joins TRBV19 and TRBJ2-1; weak D call: TRBD2 (5 bases). This CDR3 is built from 16 residues. Trimming shortened V by 6 bases and J by 0 bases, and 15 bases separated the two germline ends. Germline CDR1 and CDR2: LNHDA and SQIVND (reference sequence).

The chain recombines TRBV6-5 with TRBJ1-2; D is ambiguous. The CDR3 sequence is 14 residues long. With 2 bases removed from V and 8 bases from J, the gap between germline ends came to 15 bases. The germline V gene has CDR1 MNHEY and CDR2 SVGAGI. Here the CDR3 DNA reads TGTGCCAGCAGTTACCGCCGGGAAGGAAACGGCTACACCTTC. Translation gives CASSYRREGNGYTF.

The chain employs TRBV27 and TRBJ2-6, with D uncertain. This CDR3 has 15 residues. The ends were cut back, 0 bases at V and 0 bases at J, with 3 bases in the middle. Germline V gene lookup returns CDR1 MNHEY and CDR2 SMNVEV (reference sequence). CDR3 sequence: CASSLSLSGANVLTF. The CDR3 DNA reads TGTGCCAGCAGTTTATCACTCTCTGGGGCCAACGTCCTGACTTTC.

The rearrangement joins TRBV4-1 to TRBJ1-2; D might be TRBD1 (6 bases). Germline V gives CDR1 MGHRA, CDR2 YSYEKL. V was trimmed by 5 bases and J by 2 bases, leaving 15 bases between them. The CDR3 consists of 15 residues. This chain's CDR3 is CASSISTGPNYGYTF. As DNA, the CDR3 is TGCGCCAGCAGCATATCGACAGGCCCAAACTATGGCTACACCTTC.

Judged by abundance, this clone is medium-sized. Additional DNA sequences in this sample encode the identical CDR3. DNA for the CDR3: TGCAGCGCGCGGGCAACCGGGGAGCTGTTTTTT. Its protein is CSARATGELFF. This chain connects TRBV29-1 to TRBJ2-2; the D gene is possibly TRBD2 (5 bases). Deletions cut 7 bases from V and 5 bases from J, with 8 bases between. The CDR3 runs to 11 residues. Germline CDR1 is SQVTM and CDR2 is ANQGSEA.

The CDR3 loop reads CASSPLIGELFF. In DNA, the CDR3 is TGCGCCAGCAGCCCTTTAATCGGGGAGCTGTTTTTT. The chain joins TRBV4-1 to TRBJ2-2, with no clear D. This CDR3 is built from 12 residues. With 4 bases removed from V and 7 bases from J, the gap between germline ends came to 7 bases. Germline CDR1 reads MGHRA; CDR2 reads YSYEKL.

This chain links TRBV7-9 with TRBJ2-2; TRBD1 matches 7 bases. Trimming took 5 bases from V and 5 from J; bases not matched to a gene: 14. Germline lookup yields CDR1 SEHNR and CDR2 FQNEAQ (reference sequence). The CDR3 contains 17 residues. This CDR3 reads CASSTRQGDGGTGELFF. The DNA for the CDR3 is TGTGCCAGCAGCACACGACAGGGTGACGGTGGTACCGGGGAGCTGTTTTTT.

The chain links TRBV4-2 to TRBJ1-5, with D possibly matching TRBD1 (5 bases). The V and J ends lost 0 bases and 3 bases respectively, with 12 bases between them. The CDR3 extends over 16 amino acids. Germline V gives CDR1 LGHNA, CDR2 YNFKEQ. The CDR3 is CASSQERGRVNQPQHF. In DNA, the CDR3 is TGTGCCAGCAGCCAAGAAAGGGGCAGGGTCAATCAGCCCCAGCATTTT.